A selection of T cell receptor beta chains follows, all from one sample in a study of Ad26.COV2.S vaccination and SARS-CoV-2 variants. The method was immunoSEQ multiplex PCR; TCRdb's version includes in-frame clones alone and lacks a portion of them. There are about 680,000 clones in the sample; more than 80% occur only once, and approximately 1.5% lies in the top ten. The sample in question was peripheral blood, obtained in a trial of Ad26.COV2.S vaccine versus placebo. The source of these receptors is a person aged 18-65 years who received the Ad26.COV2.S COVID-19 vaccine or a placebo. Each CDR3 is given with its conserved first and last residue. Each record gives: D gene, J gene, V gene, CDR3 DNA, CDR3 protein. A D gene is named only where the DNA matches it firmly.

>TRBD1|TRBJ2-1|TRBV18
TGTGCCAGCTCACCATCGACAGGGGGCTTCGATGAGCAGTTCTTC
CASSPSTGGFDEQFF
>NA|TRBJ1-2|TRBV25-1
TGTGCCAGCAGTGTTATGGAGGGGGGGCTGGATGGCTACACCTTC
CASSVMEGGLDGYTF
>TRBD2|TRBJ2-3|TRBV19
TGTGCCAGTAGTATAGCAGCGGGAGGCGCCTCCACAGATACGCAGTATTTT
CASSIAAGGASTDTQYF
>TRBD2|TRBJ2-3|TRBV6-5
TGTGCCAGCAGGACCGGGACTAGCGGCACAGATACGCAGTATTTT
CASRTGTSGTDTQYF
>TRBD2|TRBJ2-2|TRBV2
TGTGCCAGCAGTGAACGAGCGGGAGAGGTCGGGGAGCTGTTTTTT
CASSERAGEVGELFF
>TRBD2|TRBJ2-7|TRBV5-4
TGTGCCAACTCGCCGGGACTAGCCTACGAGCAGTACTTC
CANSPGLAYEQYF
>NA|TRBJ1-2|TRBV6-5
TGTGCCAGCAACCAGGCAGGCTATGGCTACACCTTC
CASNQAGYGYTF
>TRBD2|TRBJ2-1|TRBV18
TGTGCCAGCTCTCCGGGACTAGCCGCGTCCAATGAGCAGTTCTTC
CASSPGLAASNEQFF
>NA|TRBJ1-5|TRBV10-3
TGTGCCATCAGTGGTAGGGAAGGGGGCAATCAGCCCCAGCATTTT
CAISGREGGNQPQHF
>NA|TRBJ1-1|TRBV12-5
TGTGCTAGTGGTTTGGTACCGGGAGACACTGAAGCTTTCTTT
CASGLVPGDTEAFF
>NA|TRBJ2-5|TRBV15
TGTGCCACCAGCAGAGCGGGGGCGGGGATAGAGACCCAGTACTTC
CATSRAGAGIETQYF
>TRBD1|TRBJ2-3|TRBV5-4
TGTGCCAGCAGCTTGGGGGTCGGGACAGCGTCCCACACAGATACGCAGTATTTT
CASSLGVGTASHTDTQYF
>NA|TRBJ2-7|TRBV5-4
TGTGCTCCTCTTCTAAGGGCCACGCCCTACGAGCAGTACTTC
CAPLLRATPYEQYF